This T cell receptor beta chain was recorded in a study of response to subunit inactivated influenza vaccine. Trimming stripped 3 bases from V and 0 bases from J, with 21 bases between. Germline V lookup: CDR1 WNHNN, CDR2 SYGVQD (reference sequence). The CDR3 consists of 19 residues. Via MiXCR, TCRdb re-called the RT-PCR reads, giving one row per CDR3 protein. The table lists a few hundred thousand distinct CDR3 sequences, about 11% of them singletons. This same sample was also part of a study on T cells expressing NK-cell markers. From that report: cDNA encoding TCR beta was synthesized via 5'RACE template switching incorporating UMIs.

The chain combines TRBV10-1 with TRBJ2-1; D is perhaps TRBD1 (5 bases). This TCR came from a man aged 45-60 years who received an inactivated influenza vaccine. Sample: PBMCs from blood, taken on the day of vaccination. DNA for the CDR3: TGCGCCAGCAGTGACTTTCAGGGTAGGGTCAGCAGCTCCTACAATGAGCAGTTCTTC. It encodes CASSDFQGRVSSSYNEQFF.